The sequence of this TCR beta chain was determined in a study of T-cell memory formation after mild COVID-19. Study summary: In these data, TCR clusters were largely donor specific.

A few counts support this clonotype. UMIs and sample barcodes were carried by the TCR alpha and TCR beta cDNA libraries that 5'RACE produced using constant-segment primers. Each CDR3 protein gets one entry after TCRdb re-called the 5' RACE reads with MiXCR. The sample lists hundreds of thousands of distinct CDR3 sequences; about a sixth were seen once. With V trimmed by 7 bases and J by 3 bases, 7 bases remained unmatched. Germline lookup yields CDR1 SGHDN and CDR2 FVKESK. The CDR3 covers 14 residues. The V call is TRBV14, the J call TRBJ2-7, with 9 positions matching TRBD1. Input material: PBMCs or a T cell subset sorted from them (not recorded which). The receptor's source is an adult woman who had mild COVID-19 (a few samples of this study predate the infection). Cell type and time point are not known. For the CDR3, the DNA is TGTGCCAGCAACCCCGGGACAGGGCACTACGAGCAGTACTTC. Translated: CASNPGTGHYEQYF.